The 14 T cell receptor beta chains listed next were all sequenced from one sample in a study of cytomegalovirus exposure and HLA in healthy donors. The PCR contained 60 Vbeta and 13 Jbeta primers. Assay: immunoSEQ multiplex PCR; the TCRdb copy retains only in-frame clones and omits some. The sample consists of about 120,000 clones, roughly 82% of them appearing once. What was sequenced was PBMCs. These receptor sequences come from a woman aged 18 to 35 in good health and CMV-seronegative.

The chain combines TRBV6-5 with TRBJ1-6; D remains ambiguous. V dropped 6 bases and J dropped 3 bases, with 12 bases sitting between them. Per germline, CDR1 MNHEY and CDR2 SVGAGI. CDR3 length: 15 residues. DNA for the CDR3: TGTGCCAGCAGACCACCGGGAAGCTATAATTCACCCCTCCACTTT. Encoded protein: CASRPPGSYNSPLHF.

The rearrangement links TRBV19 to TRBJ2-7, with D unclear. The V and J ends lost 6 bases and 6 bases respectively, with 18 bases between them. CDR1 and CDR2 (germline): LNHDA, SQIVND (reference sequence). This CDR3 contains 14 residues. CDR3 coding DNA: TGTGCCAGTAGCACCGACCCGCTTTTAGCCGAGCAGTACTTC. Translating gives CASSTDPLLAEQYF.

The gene calls are TRBV5-5 and TRBJ1-2, with a weak D call TRBD1 (5 bases). Trimming pared 3 bases from V and 3 bases from J, leaving 12 bases between. CDR3 length: 14 residues. CDR1 and CDR2 (germline): SGHKS, YYEKEE (reference sequence). The CDR3: CASSWGGFDYGYTF. The CDR3 nucleotides are TGTGCCAGCAGCTGGGGGGGGTTCGACTATGGCTACACCTTC.

This chain uses TRBV6-5 with TRBJ2-1; D is uncertain. V was shortened by 2 bases and J by 9 bases, with 11 bases between the two germline ends. This CDR3 has 13 amino acids. CDR1 MNHEY and CDR2 SVGAGI come from the germline V gene. In DNA, the CDR3 is TGTGCCAGCAGTTACGACGAGGCTCTTGAGCAGTTCTTC. This encodes CASSYDEALEQFF.

V is TRBV2 and J is TRBJ1-1, with 7 bases identical to TRBD1. The CDR3 runs 18 residues. Germline assignment: CDR1 SNHLY and CDR2 FYNNEI. Trimming took 7 bases from V and 1 from J; bases not matched to a gene: 18. CDR3 protein: CASILEKGIRGQNTEAFF. As DNA, the CDR3 is TGTGCCAGCATTCTCGAAAAGGGTATAAGGGGGCAGAACACTGAAGCTTTCTTT.

The chain employs TRBV7-2 and TRBJ2-7; weak D call: TRBD2 (5 bases). CDR3 size: 15 residues. Trimming pared 1 base from V and 0 bases from J, leaving 10 bases between. The V gene's germline CDR1 is SGHTA and CDR2 FQGNSA. The CDR3: CASSLGSGSSYEQYF. Written as DNA, the CDR3 is TGTGCCAGCAGCTTAGGATCGGGGTCCTCCTACGAGCAGTACTTC. Full variable domain (remainder filled in from reference TRBV7-2 and TRBJ2-7): GAGVSQSPSNKVTEKGKDVELRCDPISGHTALYWYRQSLGQGLEFLIYFQGNSAPDKSGLPSDRFSAERTGGSVSTLTIQRTQQEDSAVYLCASSLGSGSSYEQYFGPGTRLTVT.

CDR3 sequence reads: CASSSGALGGIYGYTF. The DNA of the CDR3 is TGTGCCAGCAGCTCCGGAGCCCTCGGGGGTATCTATGGCTACACCTTC. The chain joins TRBV5-6 to TRBJ1-2, with a possible D match to TRBD1 (5 bases). Trimming removed 3 bases from V and 4 bases from J, with 19 bases in between. The CDR3 totals 16 residues. Germline V gene data show CDR1 as SGHDT and CDR2 as YYEEEE. The whole variable domain, remainder taken from reference TRBV5-6 and TRBJ1-2, is DAGVTQSPTHLIKTRGQQVTLRCSPKSGHDTVSWYQQALGQGPQFIFQYYEEEERQRGNFPDRFSGHQFPNYSSELNVNALLLGDSALYLCASSSGALGGIYGYTFGSGTRLTVV.

This chain joins TRBV6-6 and TRBJ1-1; the match to TRBD1 covers 8 bases. V lost 5 bases to trimming and J lost 1 base; unmatched junction nucleotides: 6. This CDR3 comprises 15 residues. Looked up from germline, CDR1 is MNHNY and CDR2 is SVGAGI (reference sequence). The CDR3 is CASSAPGTGNTEAFF. DNA for the CDR3: TGTGCCAGCAGTGCACCCGGGACAGGGAACACTGAAGCTTTCTTT.

This chain joins TRBV10-2 and TRBJ2-7, with TRBD1 matching 11 bases. The CDR3 runs to 14 residues. V lost 5 bases to trimming and J lost 7 bases; unmatched junction nucleotides: 7. Germline V gene sequence: CDR1 WSHSY, CDR2 SAAADI. CDR3 loop: CASSSGQGAGEQYF. The CDR3 DNA is TGCGCCAGCAGTTCCGGACAGGGGGCGGGAGAGCAGTACTTC.

This chain uses TRBV7-9 with TRBJ2-1, with TRBD2 matching 14 bases. The V and J ends lost 5 bases and 7 bases, in that order; junction bases with no gene match: 7. The germline V gene has CDR1 SEHNR and CDR2 FQNEAQ (reference sequence). CDR3 length: 16 amino acids. In DNA form, the CDR3 reads TGTGCCAGCAGCCATATCCGGACTAGCGGGAGGAATGAGCAGTTCTTC. Protein: CASSHIRTSGRNEQFF.

This clone was seen a handful of times. This sequence joins TRBV5-4 and TRBJ2-5, with 8 positions matching TRBD2. Losses at the gene ends were 3 bases for V and 3 bases for J; bases not matched to a gene: 7. Germline values: CDR1 SGHNT, CDR2 YYREEE (reference sequence). The CDR3 spans 15 residues. The CDR3 protein is CASSSPGGLKETQYF. The CDR3 region has the DNA TGTGCCAGCAGCTCCCCGGGGGGGCTGAAAGAGACCCAGTACTTC.

Remarks on this clone: This likely comes from a read error, as the CDR3 has no conserved phenylalanine or tryptophan at its end. The DNA is left out, because the CDR3 cannot be placed on it with certainty; the CDR3 is given as TCRdb lists it. The chain is built from TRBV7-2 and TRBJ2-7; the table's TRBD1 call for D was not verified on the DNA. CDR1 and CDR2 from the germline V gene are SGHTA and FQGNSA. Inclusive of both ends, the CDR3 amounts to 11 amino acids. This chain's CDR3 is CASSTRDRGRA.

The J gene is TRBJ2-7, the V gene TRBV5-6; D is unclear. Germline CDR1 reads SGHDT; CDR2 reads YYEEEE. This CDR3 is built from 15 residues. The V gene lost 4 bases and the J gene lost 0 bases, with 14 bases spanning the gap. The CDR3 is CASSPLYRYSYEQYF. Here the CDR3 DNA reads TGTGCCAGCAGCCCTCTCTACAGATACTCCTACGAGCAGTACTTC.

V and J are TRBV4-3 and TRBJ2-3; maybe TRBD2 (7 bases). This CDR3 has 18 residues. V lost 1 base to trimming and J lost 0 bases, with 17 bases between them. Germline V CDR1 and CDR2: LGHNA, YSLEER. CDR3 nucleotide sequence: TGCGCCAGCAGCCAAGGAGGGGGAGGGCGAACGAGCACAGATACGCAGTATTTT. It codes for CASSQGGGGRTSTDTQYF.